The source of this T cell receptor beta chain is a study of blood T cell repertoires in COVID-19. TCRdb keeps only in-frame clones here, not all; method: immunoSEQ multiplex PCR. The repertoire includes 210,000 or so clones, 88% of them detected once, and about 3.5% sits in the top ten. The TCR originated in a woman in her twenties or thirties who had been exposed to COVID-19. Sequencing was performed on PBMCs or T cells enriched from blood (not recorded which).

CDR3 loop: CASLAGGGNTEAFF. The CDR3, as DNA: TGTGCCTCCCTCGCAGGGGGAGGGAACACTGAAGCTTTCTTT. This rearrangement joins TRBV10-3 to TRBJ1-1; 7 bases are shared with TRBD1. Germline trimming cut 11 bases from V and 1 base from J; bases unmatched to any gene: 10. Germline V CDR1 and CDR2: ENHRY, SYGVKD. The CDR3 length is 14 residues.